The 9 T cell receptor beta chains below come from one sample, sequenced in a study of beta chain features in type 1 diabetes. Study results and caveats: TCRB CDR3s from Type 1 diabetes patients were moderately but significantly shorter in all four CD4+ subsets.

What these receptors recognize is not known. Reverse transcription of all isolated RNA meant that expressed TCRB transcripts were sequenced. TCRdb's table, derived via immunoSEQ multiplex PCR, lists solely in-frame clones and lacks some. The sample lists under 300,000 clones, 20% occurring once. The sample taken for sequencing was naive CD4+ T cells from blood. The receptors were gathered from a woman in her 40s with type 1 diabetes.

This clone was seen a few times. The gene calls are TRBV28 and TRBJ1-5; D gene unclear. Germline CDR1 and CDR2: MDHEN and SYDVKM. This CDR3 contains 15 residues. Between the trimmed V and J ends, which lost 4 bases and 4 bases, there was a span of 14 bases. This CDR3 is CASSSGLVANQPQHF. CDR3 coding DNA: TGTGCCAGCAGTTCCGGACTGGTAGCAAATCAGCCCCAGCATTTT.

The table lists this clone with a few counts. CDR3 amino acids: CATSRSGSEPQHF. In DNA form, the CDR3 reads TGTGCCACCAGCAGATCAGGGTCAGAACCCCAGCATTTT. V and J are TRBV15 and TRBJ1-5; a weak D match, TRBD1 (5 bases). Trimming stripped 2 bases from V and 10 bases from J, with 12 bases between. Germline V gene lookup returns CDR1 LNHNV and CDR2 YYDKDF (reference sequence). The CDR3 covers 13 residues. Based on the CDR3 plus reference TRBV15 and TRBJ1-5, the full variable domain is DAMVIQNPRYQVTQFGKPVTLSCSQTLNHNVMYWYQQKSSQAPKLLFHYYDKDFNNEADTPDNFQSRRPNTSFCFLDIRSPGLGDTAMYLCATSRSGSEPQHFGDGTRLSIL.

This clone showed up just a few times. This chain joins TRBV29-1 and TRBJ1-2, with D unresolved. V was cut by 1 base and J by 7 bases, with 10 bases left in between. Germline CDR1 and CDR2: SQVTM and ANQGSEA. The CDR3 has 12 residues. CDR3 bases: TGCAGCGTTGAAGCGGGGTCTGGTGGCTACACCTTC. Its protein is CSVEAGSGGYTF. Full variable domain (outside the CDR3, taken from reference TRBV29-1 and TRBJ1-2): SAVISQKPSRDICQRGTSLTIQCQVDSQVTMMFWYRQQPGQSLTLIATANQGSEATYESGFVIDKFPISRPNLTFSTLTVSNMSPEDSSIYLCSVEAGSGGYTFGSGTRLTVV.

This clone appeared a few times. Other DNA sequences in this sample translate to the same CDR3. This chain connects TRBV18 to TRBJ2-1; 7 nucleotides line up with TRBD1. Germline CDR1 reads KGHSH; CDR2 reads LQKENI. The CDR3 spans 13 residues. Germline trimming cut 3 bases from V and 5 bases from J; bases unmatched to any gene: 1. The CDR3 protein is CASSPGQNNEQFF. CDR3 in DNA: TGTGCCAGCTCACCGGGACAGAACAATGAGCAGTTCTTC.

This clone was counted only a few times. The J gene is TRBJ2-5, the V gene TRBV9; 14 bases align to TRBD2. Germline V CDR1 and CDR2: SGDLS, YYNGEE. Trimming removed 4 bases from V and 2 bases from J; junction bases left unmatched: 4. The CDR3 is 16 residues long. In DNA form, the CDR3 reads TGTGCCAGCAGCACGGGACTAGCGGGAGTACAAGAGACCCAGTACTTC. Residues: CASSTGLAGVQETQYF.

To note about this clone: The sample holds other DNA sequences that translate to the same CDR3. The V call is TRBV18, the J call TRBJ1-1; no definite D call. This CDR3 comprises 13 residues. V was cut by 2 bases and J by 2 bases, with 6 bases left in between. In germline, CDR1 is KGHSH, CDR2 LQKENI. The CDR3 region has the DNA TGTGCCAGCTCACCAGAGGGAAACACTGAAGCTTTCTTT. Encoded protein: CASSPEGNTEAFF.

The rearrangement joins TRBV7-9 to TRBJ2-5; 10 bases are a match to TRBD1. The junction had 5 bases not matched to a gene; V was cut back by 5 bases and J by 5 bases. CDR3 length equals 14 residues. Looked up from germline, CDR1 is SEHNR and CDR2 is FQNEAQ (reference sequence). The CDR3 DNA reads TGTGCCAGCAGCCTGACAGGGGGCGGTGAGACCCAGTACTTC. Translation: CASSLTGGGETQYF. The full variable domain, rest sourced from reference TRBV7-9 and TRBJ2-5, is DTGVSQNPRHKITKRGQNVTFRCDPISEHNRLYWYRQTLGQGPEFLTYFQNEAQLEKSRLLSDRFSAERPKGSFSTLEIQRTEQGDSAMYLCASSLTGGGETQYFGPGTRLLVL.

This clone was seen only a few times. The gene calls are TRBV7-2 and TRBJ2-3; D is perhaps TRBD1 (6 bases). The CDR3 is 16 amino acids. V gave up 2 bases and J gave up 0 bases, with 12 bases separating them. Germline values: CDR1 SGHTA, CDR2 FQGNSA. The CDR3 loop is CASSLTQGLSTDTQYF. As DNA, the CDR3 is TGTGCCAGCAGCTTAACACAGGGTCTTAGCACAGATACGCAGTATTTT.

The J gene is TRBJ2-5, the V gene TRBV7-2; 7 positions agree with TRBD2. The CDR3 has 14 amino acids. J lost 1 base, V lost 4 bases, and 3 bases had no gene match. CDR1 is SGHTA, CDR2 FQGNSA, per germline. As DNA, the CDR3 is TGTGCCAGCAGCTCCGGGACTATCCAAGAGACCCAGTACTTC. Translating gives CASSSGTIQETQYF.